The TCR beta chain described here comes from a study of beta chain features in type 1 diabetes (dated by TCRdb to 2017 to 2018). Background on the whole study: Mean age, gender distribution, total cell number and subset yield were not different between patients and healthy donors. In the study, TCRB repertoires of sorted circulating CD4+ T cell subsets from recently diagnosed type 1 diabetes patients were compared with those of matched healthy donors. Regulatory and stem cell-like memory subsets were isolated from only 8 patients and roughly 8 healthy donors, whereas naive and central memory subsets came from all 30 or so donors. A total of roughly 99 million sorted cells were examined across all samples, and the number of cells per subset was strongly correlated with RNA yield. Results and caveats for the whole study, not just this receptor: Shorter templates might be favored by PCR, yet because patient and control samples were amplified and corrected together, any such skew would affect both groups equally. Only small numbers of individuals were included in the HLA sub-analyses, which left unresolved whether HLA type had any influence on TCRB rearrangement. At VDJ recombination sites, patients with type 1 diabetes made fewer insertions and deleted more nucleotides, a pattern implying thymic rearrangement abnormalities. In all four CD4+ subsets, TCRB CDR3 length was moderately but significantly shorter in type 1 diabetes patients. Sequencing cDNA rather than genomic DNA could over-represent highly expressing activated cells, although activation and CD3 levels did not differ between groups. The naive, central memory and regulatory TCRB repertoires appeared to resemble one another more closely among patients than among healthy donors.

Including the terminal cysteine and phenylalanine, the CDR3 comprises 15 residues. Of the read, only the CDR3 DNA is kept; its 45 bases are in frame from base 1. Trimming at the junction amounts to 6 bases on V and 1 base on J, and the germline ends lie 14 bases apart. CDR1 is given as ENHRY and CDR2 as SYGVKD, both from the germline V gene. On this clone itself: What antigen it recognizes has not been identified. No per-base quality is available; no much larger clone lies one base away.

Each donor gave one peripheral blood draw, averaging approximately 0.11 L, which was collected into heparinised tubes. Using a panel that included CD45RO, CCR7, CD25, CD127, CD95 and CD27, naive, central memory, regulatory and stem cell-like memory CD4+ T cells were sorted on a BD FACSAria II. Purity was above 98% for every sorted population. PBMCs were isolated right away by Lymphoprep density gradient centrifugation and were stained directly, without culture. Samples were stained and sorted in pairs, with one healthy donor and one patient per experiment, so that batch effects were minimized. All of the isolated RNA was reverse transcribed with the High Capacity cDNA Reverse Transcription Kit, so expressed TCRB transcripts were sequenced. Deep immunoSEQ sequencing was performed on naive, central memory and regulatory T cell samples, with an average of roughly 4 million total reads per sample. After sorted cells were lysed in RLT buffer, RNA was extracted with DNase-treated RNeasy Micro or Mini kits, with the choice depending on cell number. Each cell subset was processed separately to prevent cross-contamination, with patient and healthy donor samples processed together. The immunoSEQ multiplex PCR was used to amplify TCRB sequences from cDNA, yielding 87-bp fragments that span the CDR3 region. Sequencing of the amplicons was performed on the Illumina HiSeq platform. The authors processed their data as follows. Synthetic template baselines were used to correct PCR bias computationally, reads within Hamming distance 2 were collapsed together, and singletons that could not be merged were discarded. By aligning reads against IMGT, V, D and J genes, CDR3 length, and insertions or deletions at six rearrangement sites were assigned. Within each subset, clonotype counts were normalized to the number of sorted cells before true diversity and Gini coefficients were calculated with the tcR R package. The overlap coefficient, calculated on TCRB nucleotide sequences, was used to measure repertoire sharing. As a proxy for the pre-selection repertoire, out-of-frame TCRB sequences from naive cells were analyzed. TCRdb took this table from immuneACCESS and kept in-frame rearrangements with V and J called. Such tables lack part of the clones; where checked against another copy, unresolved V genes explain under half of the gap, and the rest is unexplained. That table is the source of V, J and clone size, and D and trimming were worked out from the DNA. The table for this sample lists hundreds of thousands of clones; roughly 70% of them were counted only once. The ten largest clones capture 0.053% of the sample.

The V and J genes are TRBV10-3 and TRBJ2-3, and perhaps TRBD2 as D gene, on 6 matching bases. Sequenced: naive CD4+ T cells from blood. Explained via the paper, the cell subset or site label denotes: true naive CD4+ T cells. This clonotype originated in a man aged 30 to 45 in good health. The CDR3 protein is CAIRGGEGGTDTQYF. In nucleotides, the sequence is TGTGCCATCAGGGGAGGAGAAGGTGGCACAGATACGCAGTATTTT.